One sample yielded the 26 T cell receptor beta chains listed below, sequenced in a study of CXCR3-negative and CXCR3-positive naive CD8 T cells. Libraries of TRB cDNA were made by 5' RACE and carried UMIs. One entry per CDR3 protein, without DNA, is what TCRdb gives after re-calling the 5' RACE reads. This repertoire includes roughly 110,000 distinct CDR3 sequences. Study-wide results and limits: Greater hydrophobicity was found in TRB CDR3s of CXCR3-positive naive cells than of CXCR3-negative naive cells.

Antigens of these TCRs are unknown. The source material was naive CXCR3+ CD8+ T cells from blood. Subset meaning: CD45RO-CCR7+CD27+CD95- naive CD8+ T cells expressing CXCR3 (TNR3+). All receptors derive from a human donor in good health. Some clones in this sample may be carry-over from other donors' samples.

V and J are TRBV12-3 or TRBV12-4 and TRBJ2-2; TCRdb selects TRBD2, and the lack of DNA leaves this call unchecked. The CDR3 extends over 15 amino acids. The CDR3 loop reads CASNGRAENTGELFF.

CDR3: CASSLAPEGDEKLFF. The chain has TRBV12-3 or TRBV12-4 and TRBJ1-4; TCRdb lists TRBD1, though no DNA is available to test this call. The CDR3 length is 15 residues.

The V call is TRBV5-6, the J call TRBJ1-2; the TRBD1 assignment by TCRdb is unverifiable without DNA. This CDR3 is built from 14 residues. Germline-derived CDR1 and CDR2 are SGHDT and YYEEEE. CDR3 loop: CASSHRTGNYGYTF.

The J gene is TRBJ2-1, the V gene TRBV12-3 or TRBV12-4; no DNA is available, so the TRBD2 call from TCRdb remains unchecked. This CDR3 is built from 17 residues. This CDR3 reads CASSSSDSPSSYNEQFF.

This chain uses TRBV7-2 with TRBJ2-1; no DNA is available, so the TRBD2 call from TCRdb remains unchecked. The CDR3 spans 17 residues. Germline CDR1 is SGHTA and CDR2 is FQGNSA. CDR3 amino acids: CASSLQTSGVTYNEQFF.

This chain links TRBV14 with TRBJ2-1; TCRdb returns TRBD1, unconfirmable since there is no DNA. CDR3 length: 16 amino acids. Germline CDR1 reads SGHDN; CDR2 reads FVKESK. CDR3 amino acids: CASSQFGPGSYNEQFF.

CDR3 loop: CASSEQGAYNEQFF. The rearrangement joins TRBV14 to TRBJ2-1; checking the TCRdb D call of TRBD1 is not possible without DNA. Germline V CDR1 and CDR2: SGHDN, FVKESK. This CDR3 contains 14 residues.

The chain has TRBV9 and TRBJ1-2; the TRBD1 assignment by TCRdb is unverifiable without DNA. Germline V gene data show CDR1 as SGDLS and CDR2 as YYNGEE. This CDR3 is built from 12 residues. CDR3 loop: CASSADIDGYTF.

V usage is TRBV29-1 and J usage is TRBJ1-1; the D call of TRBD1 rests on TCRdb alone, since no DNA is present to check it. Germline values: CDR1 SQVTM, CDR2 ANQGSEA. This CDR3 has 14 residues. The CDR3 sequence: CSVEVWGRNTEAFF.

This chain links TRBV7-9 with TRBJ1-5; the TCRdb call, TRBD1, lacks DNA for checking. Per the germline V gene, CDR1 is SEHNR and CDR2 is FQNEAQ (reference sequence). This CDR3 is built from 12 residues. The CDR3 sequence: CASSAPETPQHF.

This rearrangement joins TRBV28 to TRBJ1-1. The germline V gene encodes CDR1 MDHEN and CDR2 SYDVKM. The CDR3 is 12 residues long. The CDR3 here is CASSRRAREAFF.

This sequence joins TRBV21-1 and TRBJ2-7; TCRdb outputs TRBD1, but without DNA this stays unchecked. TRBV21-1 is noted as a pseudogene. The CDR3 has 16 amino acids. CDR3 region: CASSTRTGGLLYEQYF.

This rearrangement joins TRBV12-3 or TRBV12-4 to TRBJ2-3; TCRdb names TRBD2, which stays unverified in the absence of DNA. The CDR3 spans 15 residues. The CDR3: CASSSHSGTSISQYF.

The V call is TRBV19, the J call TRBJ1-5; absent DNA, TCRdb's TRBD1 call cannot be checked. This CDR3 spans 15 amino acids. Germline V CDR1 and CDR2: LNHDA, SQIVND (reference sequence). The CDR3 loop reads CASSISNRGNQPQHF.

The V call is TRBV20-1, the J call TRBJ2-5. CDR3 size: 11 residues. Germline V gene lookup returns CDR1 DFQATT and CDR2 SNEGSKA (reference sequence). CDR3 in amino acids: CSARVGETQYF.

The rearrangement joins TRBV5-1 to TRBJ2-3; TCRdb indicates TRBD2, and absent DNA this call remains unverified. Germline lookup yields CDR1 SGHRS and CDR2 YFSETQ. The CDR3 totals 16 residues. CDR3 protein: CASSLDLAGGSDTQYF.

The rearrangement joins TRBV7-2 to TRBJ2-3; TCRdb picks TRBD2, but there is no DNA to check that call. The CDR3 has 17 residues. Per germline, CDR1 SGHTA and CDR2 FQGNSA. The CDR3 loop is CASSLELTGTTQDTQYF.

CDR3: CSVGAAAGTSGSPRDTQYF. The chain has TRBV29-1 and TRBJ2-3; TCRdb proposes TRBD2, but this gene call is untestable without DNA. The CDR3 contains 19 residues. The germline V gene has CDR1 SQVTM and CDR2 ANQGSEA.

CDR3 protein: CASSPRTSGSTGELFF. This chain links TRBV11-3 with TRBJ2-2; checking the TCRdb D call of TRBD2 is not possible without DNA. CDR3 length: 16 residues. CDR1 SGHNT and CDR2 YENEEA come from the germline V gene.

The chain employs TRBV29-1 and TRBJ2-7; with no DNA, the TCRdb D assignment of TRBD1 cannot be verified. The CDR3 runs 12 residues. The germline V gene has CDR1 SQVTM and CDR2 ANQGSEA. The CDR3: CSFTDSGYEQYF.

The chain links TRBV5-5 to TRBJ1-1. This CDR3 contains 14 residues. Germline V gives CDR1 SGHKS, CDR2 YYEKEE (reference sequence). The CDR3 here is CASSLWRLNTEAFF. The variable domain in full, completed from reference TRBV5-5 and TRBJ1-1, reads DAGVTQSPTHLIKTRGQQVTLRCSPISGHKSVSWYQQVLGQGPQFIFQYYEKEERGRGNFPDRFSARQFPNYSSELNVNALLLGDSALYLCASSLWRLNTEAFFGQGTRLTVV.

The V and J genes are TRBV20-1 and TRBJ1-1; lacking DNA, the TRBD1 call made by TCRdb goes unchecked. CDR1 and CDR2 (germline): DFQATT, SNEGSKA (reference sequence). This CDR3 is 16 amino acids long. The CDR3 reads CSARWFRDRENTEAFF.

The chain combines TRBV10-3 with TRBJ2-6; TCRdb reports TRBD1, a call that lacks DNA to check it against. This CDR3 is 18 amino acids long. In germline, CDR1 is ENHRY, CDR2 SYGVKD. CDR3: CAISESWTGISGANVLTF.

The chain combines TRBV28 with TRBJ2-2; the D call of TRBD1 rests on TCRdb alone, since no DNA is present to check it. The CDR3 covers 15 residues. CDR1 is MDHEN and CDR2 is SYDVKM in the germline V gene. The CDR3 sequence: CASSFGQGVTGELFF.

The gene calls are TRBV9 and TRBJ2-4. The CDR3 covers 14 residues. Germline V gene lookup returns CDR1 SGDLS and CDR2 YYNGEE. The chain's CDR3 is CASSVYAEENIQYF.

The chain is built from TRBV7-9 and TRBJ2-7; the D call from TCRdb, TRBD1, cannot be confirmed without DNA. This CDR3 is 16 amino acids long. Germline V lookup: CDR1 SEHNR, CDR2 FQNEAQ (reference sequence). This chain's CDR3 is CASSPAGSGGSYEQYF. Drawing the rest from reference TRBV7-9 and TRBJ2-7, the complete variable domain is DTGVSQNPRHKITKRGQNVTFRCDPISEHNRLYWYRQTLGQGPEFLTYFQNEAQLEKSRLLSDRFSAERPKGSFSTLEIQRTEQGDSAMYLCASSPAGSGGSYEQYFGPGTRLTVT.